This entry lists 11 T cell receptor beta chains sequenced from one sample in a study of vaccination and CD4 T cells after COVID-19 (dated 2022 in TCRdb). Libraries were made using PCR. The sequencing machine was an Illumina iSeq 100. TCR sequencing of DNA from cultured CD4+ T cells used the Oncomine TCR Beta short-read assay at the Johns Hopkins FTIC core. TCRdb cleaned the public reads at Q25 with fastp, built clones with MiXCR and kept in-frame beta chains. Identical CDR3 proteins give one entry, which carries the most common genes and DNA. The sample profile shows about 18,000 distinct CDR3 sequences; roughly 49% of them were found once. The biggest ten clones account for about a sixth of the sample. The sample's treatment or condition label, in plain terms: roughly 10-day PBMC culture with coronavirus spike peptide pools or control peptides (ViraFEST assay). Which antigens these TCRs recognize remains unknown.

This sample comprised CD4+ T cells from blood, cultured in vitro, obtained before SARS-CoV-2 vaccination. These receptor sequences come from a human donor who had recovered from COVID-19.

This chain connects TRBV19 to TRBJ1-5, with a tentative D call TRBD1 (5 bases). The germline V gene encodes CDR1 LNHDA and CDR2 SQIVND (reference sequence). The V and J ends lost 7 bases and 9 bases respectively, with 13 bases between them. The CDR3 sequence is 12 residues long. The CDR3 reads CASTPSGGPQHF. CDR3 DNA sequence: TGTGCCAGTACCCCATCGGGGGGGCCCCAGCATTTT.

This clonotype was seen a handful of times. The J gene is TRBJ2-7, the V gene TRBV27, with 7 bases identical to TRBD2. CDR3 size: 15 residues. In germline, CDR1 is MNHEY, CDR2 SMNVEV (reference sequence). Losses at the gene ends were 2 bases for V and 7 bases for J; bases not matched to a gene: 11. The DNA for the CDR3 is TGTGCCAGCAGTTTACTTCCCGGTCTCGGGGGGGAGCAGTACTTC. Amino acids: CASSLLPGLGGEQYF.

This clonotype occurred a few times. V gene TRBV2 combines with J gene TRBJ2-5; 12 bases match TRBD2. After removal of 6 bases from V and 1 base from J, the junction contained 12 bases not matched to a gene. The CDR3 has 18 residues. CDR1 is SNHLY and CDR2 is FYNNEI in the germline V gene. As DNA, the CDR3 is TGTGCCAGCAGGAGGGGGAGACTAGCGGGAGTGATCCAAGAGACCCAGTACTTC. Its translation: CASRRGRLAGVIQETQYF.

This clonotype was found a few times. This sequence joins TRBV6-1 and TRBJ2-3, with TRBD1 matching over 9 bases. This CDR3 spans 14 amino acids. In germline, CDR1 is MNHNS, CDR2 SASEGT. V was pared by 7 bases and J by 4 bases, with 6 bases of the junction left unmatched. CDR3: CASTWTGDPDTQYF. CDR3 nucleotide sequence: TGTGCCAGCACCTGGACAGGGGACCCAGATACGCAGTATTTT.

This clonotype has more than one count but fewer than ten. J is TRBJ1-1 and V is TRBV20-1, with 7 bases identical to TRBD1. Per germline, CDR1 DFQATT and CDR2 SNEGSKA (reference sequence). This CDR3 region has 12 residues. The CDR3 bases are TGCATAGTAACAGGGGTGAACACTGAAGCTTTCTTT. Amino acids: CIVTGVNTEAFF.

CDR3 protein: CSVSLAGGPSGANVLTF. CDR3 in DNA: TGCAGCGTCTCACTAGCGGGAGGCCCCTCTGGGGCCAACGTCCTGACTTTC. The chain links TRBV29-1 to TRBJ2-6, with 12 positions matching TRBD2. The germline CDR1 and CDR2 sequences are SQVTM and ANQGSEA. This CDR3 has 17 residues. The V gene end was trimmed by 6 bases and the J gene end by 0 bases; junction bases not matched to a gene: 6.

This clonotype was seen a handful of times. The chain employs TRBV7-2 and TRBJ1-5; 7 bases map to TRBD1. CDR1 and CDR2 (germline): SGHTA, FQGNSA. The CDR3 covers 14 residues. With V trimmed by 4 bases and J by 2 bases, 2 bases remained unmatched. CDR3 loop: CASSWTGRNQPQHF. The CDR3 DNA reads TGTGCCAGCAGCTGGACAGGACGCAATCAGCCCCAGCATTTT.

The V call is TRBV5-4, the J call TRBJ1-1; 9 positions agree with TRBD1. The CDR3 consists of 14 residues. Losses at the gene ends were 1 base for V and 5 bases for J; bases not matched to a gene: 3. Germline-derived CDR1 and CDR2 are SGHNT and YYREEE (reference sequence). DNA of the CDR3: TGTGCCAGCAGCTTGCGGACAGGGGAGACTGAAGCTTTCTTT. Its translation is CASSLRTGETEAFF.

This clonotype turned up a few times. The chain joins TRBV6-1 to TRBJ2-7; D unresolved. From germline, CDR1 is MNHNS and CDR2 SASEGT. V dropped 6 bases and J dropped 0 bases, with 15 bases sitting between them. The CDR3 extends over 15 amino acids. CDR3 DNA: TGTGCCAGCAGACCCCAAAAACCCCTCTCCTACGAGCAGTACTTC. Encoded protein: CASRPQKPLSYEQYF.

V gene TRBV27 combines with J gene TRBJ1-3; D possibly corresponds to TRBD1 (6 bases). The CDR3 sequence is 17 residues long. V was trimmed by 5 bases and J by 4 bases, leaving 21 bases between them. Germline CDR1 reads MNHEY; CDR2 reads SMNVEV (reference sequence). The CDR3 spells CASSMVHPGVGGNTIYF. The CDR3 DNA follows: TGTGCCAGCAGTATGGTGCACCCAGGGGTCGGCGGAAACACCATATATTTT.

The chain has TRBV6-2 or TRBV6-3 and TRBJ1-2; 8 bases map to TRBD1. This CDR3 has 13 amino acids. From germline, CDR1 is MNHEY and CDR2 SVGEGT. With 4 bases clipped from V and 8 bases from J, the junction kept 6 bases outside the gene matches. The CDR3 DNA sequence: TGTGCCAGCAGTTTAAGACAGGGGAGCGGCTACACCTTC. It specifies CASSLRQGSGYTF.